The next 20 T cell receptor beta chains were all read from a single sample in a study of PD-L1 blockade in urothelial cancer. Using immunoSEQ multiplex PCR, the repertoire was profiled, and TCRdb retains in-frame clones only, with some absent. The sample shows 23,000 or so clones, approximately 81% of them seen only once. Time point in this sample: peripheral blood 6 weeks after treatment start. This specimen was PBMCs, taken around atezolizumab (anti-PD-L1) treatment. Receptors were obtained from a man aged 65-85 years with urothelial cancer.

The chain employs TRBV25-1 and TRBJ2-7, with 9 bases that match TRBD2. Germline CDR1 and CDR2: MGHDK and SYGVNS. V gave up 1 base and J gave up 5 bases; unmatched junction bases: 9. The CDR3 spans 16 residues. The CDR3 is CASSESRVAGVDEQYF. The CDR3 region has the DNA TGTGCCAGCAGTGAATCAAGGGTAGCGGGAGTAGACGAGCAGTACTTC.

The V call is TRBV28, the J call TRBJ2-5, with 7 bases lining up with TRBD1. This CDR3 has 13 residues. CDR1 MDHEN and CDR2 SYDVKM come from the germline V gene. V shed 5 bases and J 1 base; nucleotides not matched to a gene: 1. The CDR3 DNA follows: TGTGCCAGCAGTCGGGACAGCCAAGAGACCCAGTACTTC. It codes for CASSRDSQETQYF.

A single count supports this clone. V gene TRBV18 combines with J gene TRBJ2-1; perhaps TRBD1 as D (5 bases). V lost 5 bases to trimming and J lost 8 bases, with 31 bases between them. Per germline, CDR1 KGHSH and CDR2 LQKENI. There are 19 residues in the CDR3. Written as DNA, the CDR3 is TGTGCCAGCTCAGCCGTCAGGGATTTAACTCTACAGTCAATATATGAGCAGTTCTTC. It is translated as CASSAVRDLTLQSIYEQFF.

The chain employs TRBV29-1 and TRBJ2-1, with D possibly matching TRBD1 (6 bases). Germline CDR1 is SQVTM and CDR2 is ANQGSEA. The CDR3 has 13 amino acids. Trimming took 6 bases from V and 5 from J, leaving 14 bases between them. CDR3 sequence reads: CSVTGIVNNEQFF. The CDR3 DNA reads TGCAGCGTCACAGGGATAGTTAACAATGAGCAGTTCTTC.

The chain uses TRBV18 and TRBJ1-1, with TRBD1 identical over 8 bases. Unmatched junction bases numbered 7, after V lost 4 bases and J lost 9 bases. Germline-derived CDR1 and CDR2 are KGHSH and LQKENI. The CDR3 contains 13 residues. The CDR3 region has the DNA TGTGCCAGCTCACTGACAGGGGAGGTGAAAGCTTTCTTT. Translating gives CASSLTGEVKAFF.

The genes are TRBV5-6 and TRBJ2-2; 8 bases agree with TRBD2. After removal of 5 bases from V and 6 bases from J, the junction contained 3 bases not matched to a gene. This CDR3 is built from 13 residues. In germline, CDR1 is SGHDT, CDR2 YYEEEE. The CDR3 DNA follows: TGTGCCAGCAGTCGGACTAGCCCCGGGGAGCTGTTTTTT. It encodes CASSRTSPGELFF. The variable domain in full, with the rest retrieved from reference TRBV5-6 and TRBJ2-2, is DAGVTQSPTHLIKTRGQQVTLRCSPKSGHDTVSWYQQALGQGPQFIFQYYEEEERQRGNFPDRFSGHQFPNYSSELNVNALLLGDSALYLCASSRTSPGELFFGEGSRLTVL.

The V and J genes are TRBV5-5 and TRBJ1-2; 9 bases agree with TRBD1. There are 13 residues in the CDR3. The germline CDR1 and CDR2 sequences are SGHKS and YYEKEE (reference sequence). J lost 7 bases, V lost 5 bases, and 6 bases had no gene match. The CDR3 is CASSKQGAPGYTF. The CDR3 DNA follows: TGTGCCAGCAGTAAACAGGGGGCGCCTGGCTACACCTTC. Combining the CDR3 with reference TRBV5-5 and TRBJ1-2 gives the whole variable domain DAGVTQSPTHLIKTRGQQVTLRCSPISGHKSVSWYQQVLGQGPQFIFQYYEKEERGRGNFPDRFSARQFPNYSSELNVNALLLGDSALYLCASSKQGAPGYTFGSGTRLTVV.

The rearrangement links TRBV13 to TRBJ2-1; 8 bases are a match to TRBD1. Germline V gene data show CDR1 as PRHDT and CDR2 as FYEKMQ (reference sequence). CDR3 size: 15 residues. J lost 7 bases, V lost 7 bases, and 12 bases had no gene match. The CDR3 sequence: CASKSQGAPINEQFF. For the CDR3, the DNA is TGTGCCAGCAAATCGCAGGGGGCCCCAATTAATGAGCAGTTCTTC.

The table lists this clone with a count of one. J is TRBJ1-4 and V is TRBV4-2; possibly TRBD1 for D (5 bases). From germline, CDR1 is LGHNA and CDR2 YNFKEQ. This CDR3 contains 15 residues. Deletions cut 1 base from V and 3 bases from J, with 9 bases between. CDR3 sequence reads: CASSQASGSNEKLFF. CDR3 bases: TGTGCCAGCAGCCAAGCCTCAGGGTCTAATGAAAAACTGTTTTTT.

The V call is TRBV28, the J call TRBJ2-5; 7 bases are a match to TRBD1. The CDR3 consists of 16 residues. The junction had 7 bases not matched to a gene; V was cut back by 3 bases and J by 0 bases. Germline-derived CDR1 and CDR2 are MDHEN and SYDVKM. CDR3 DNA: TGTGCCAGCAGTTTCTCCGGGACAGAGTACCAAGAGACCCAGTACTTC. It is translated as CASSFSGTEYQETQYF.

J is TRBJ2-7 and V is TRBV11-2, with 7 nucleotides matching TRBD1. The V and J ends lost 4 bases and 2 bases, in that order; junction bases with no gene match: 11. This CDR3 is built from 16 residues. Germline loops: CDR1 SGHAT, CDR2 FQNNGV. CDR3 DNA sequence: TGTGCCAGCAGCTCCGGTGGGACAGTGGTTACCTACGAGCAGTACTTC. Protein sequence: CASSSGGTVVTYEQYF.

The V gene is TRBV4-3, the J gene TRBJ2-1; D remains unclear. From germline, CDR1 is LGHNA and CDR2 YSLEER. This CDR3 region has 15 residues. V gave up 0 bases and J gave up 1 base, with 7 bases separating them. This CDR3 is CASSQERRSYNEQFF. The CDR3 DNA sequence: TGCGCCAGCAGCCAAGAGCGGCGTTCCTACAATGAGCAGTTCTTC.

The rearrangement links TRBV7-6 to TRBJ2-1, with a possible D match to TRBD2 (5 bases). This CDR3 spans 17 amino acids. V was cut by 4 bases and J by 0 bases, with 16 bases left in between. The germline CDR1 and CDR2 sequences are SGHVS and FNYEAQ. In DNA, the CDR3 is TGTGCCAGCAGCTCCCCGTTAGAGCGGACCTCCTACAATGAGCAGTTCTTC. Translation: CASSSPLERTSYNEQFF.

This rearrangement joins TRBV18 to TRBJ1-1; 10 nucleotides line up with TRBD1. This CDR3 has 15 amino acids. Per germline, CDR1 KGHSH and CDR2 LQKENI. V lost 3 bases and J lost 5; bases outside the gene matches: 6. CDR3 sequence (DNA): TGTGCCAGCTCACCCCAGGGACAGGGGCGGACTGAAGCTTTCTTT. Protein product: CASSPQGQGRTEAFF.

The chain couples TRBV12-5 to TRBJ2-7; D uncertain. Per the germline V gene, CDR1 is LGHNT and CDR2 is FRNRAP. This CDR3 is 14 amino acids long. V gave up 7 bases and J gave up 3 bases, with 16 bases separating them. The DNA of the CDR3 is TGTGCTAGTGCGGGTACGAATGGAGACTACGAGCAGTACTTC. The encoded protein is CASAGTNGDYEQYF.

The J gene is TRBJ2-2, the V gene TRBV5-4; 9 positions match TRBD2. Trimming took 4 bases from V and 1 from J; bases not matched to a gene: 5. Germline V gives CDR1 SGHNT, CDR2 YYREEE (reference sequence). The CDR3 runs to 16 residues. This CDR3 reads CASSVGLAQNTGELFF. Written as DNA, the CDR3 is TGTGCCAGCAGCGTCGGACTAGCGCAGAACACCGGGGAGCTGTTTTTT.

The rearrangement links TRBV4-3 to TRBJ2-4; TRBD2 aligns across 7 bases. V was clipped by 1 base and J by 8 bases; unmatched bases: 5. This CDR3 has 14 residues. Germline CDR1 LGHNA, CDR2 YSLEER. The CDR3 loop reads CASSQGAGVDIQYF. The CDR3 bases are TGCGCCAGCAGCCAAGGGGCGGGAGTAGACATTCAGTACTTC.

The CDR3 loop is CASSLDWDGGTTGAYTQYF. In DNA, the CDR3 is TGCGCCAGCAGCTTGGATTGGGACGGGGGGACAACGGGGGCATATACGCAGTATTTT. The chain recombines TRBV5-1 with TRBJ2-3; D possibly corresponds to TRBD2 (7 bases). The CDR3 loop spans 19 amino acids. Per the germline V gene, CDR1 is SGHRS and CDR2 is YFSETQ. Trimming removed 0 bases at V and 7 bases at J, with 27 bases between.

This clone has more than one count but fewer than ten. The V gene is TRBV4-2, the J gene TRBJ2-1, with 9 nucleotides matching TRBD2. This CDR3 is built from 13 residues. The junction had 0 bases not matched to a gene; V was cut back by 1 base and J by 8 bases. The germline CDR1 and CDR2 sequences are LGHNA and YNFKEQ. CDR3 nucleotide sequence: TGTGCCAGCAGCCAAGGACTAGCGGATGAGCAGTTCTTC. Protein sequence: CASSQGLADEQFF.

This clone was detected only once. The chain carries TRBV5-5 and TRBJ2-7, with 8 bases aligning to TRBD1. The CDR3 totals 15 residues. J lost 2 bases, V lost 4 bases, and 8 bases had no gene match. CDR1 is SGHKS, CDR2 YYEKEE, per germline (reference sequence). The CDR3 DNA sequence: TGTGCCAGCAGCGAGACCACAGGGGGGCCCTACGAGCAGTACTTC. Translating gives CASSETTGGPYEQYF.